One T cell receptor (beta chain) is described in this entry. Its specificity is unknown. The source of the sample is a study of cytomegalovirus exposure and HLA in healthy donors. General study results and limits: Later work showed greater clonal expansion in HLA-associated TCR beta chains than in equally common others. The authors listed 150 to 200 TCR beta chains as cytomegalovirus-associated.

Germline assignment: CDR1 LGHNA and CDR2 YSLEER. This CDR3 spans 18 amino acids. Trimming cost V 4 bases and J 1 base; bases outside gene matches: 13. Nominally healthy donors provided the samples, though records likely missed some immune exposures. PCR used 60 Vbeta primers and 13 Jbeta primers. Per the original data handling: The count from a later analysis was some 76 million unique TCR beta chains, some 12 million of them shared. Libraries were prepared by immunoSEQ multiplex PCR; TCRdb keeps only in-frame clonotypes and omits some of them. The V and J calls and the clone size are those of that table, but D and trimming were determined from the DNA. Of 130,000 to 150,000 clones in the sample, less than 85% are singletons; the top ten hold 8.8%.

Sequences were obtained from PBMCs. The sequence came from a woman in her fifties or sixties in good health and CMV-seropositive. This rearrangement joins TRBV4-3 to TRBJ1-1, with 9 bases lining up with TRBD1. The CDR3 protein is CASSRGQGVLAPNTEAFF. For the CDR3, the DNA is TGCGCCAGCAGCCGGGGACAGGGCGTTTTGGCGCCGAACACTGAAGCTTTCTTT.